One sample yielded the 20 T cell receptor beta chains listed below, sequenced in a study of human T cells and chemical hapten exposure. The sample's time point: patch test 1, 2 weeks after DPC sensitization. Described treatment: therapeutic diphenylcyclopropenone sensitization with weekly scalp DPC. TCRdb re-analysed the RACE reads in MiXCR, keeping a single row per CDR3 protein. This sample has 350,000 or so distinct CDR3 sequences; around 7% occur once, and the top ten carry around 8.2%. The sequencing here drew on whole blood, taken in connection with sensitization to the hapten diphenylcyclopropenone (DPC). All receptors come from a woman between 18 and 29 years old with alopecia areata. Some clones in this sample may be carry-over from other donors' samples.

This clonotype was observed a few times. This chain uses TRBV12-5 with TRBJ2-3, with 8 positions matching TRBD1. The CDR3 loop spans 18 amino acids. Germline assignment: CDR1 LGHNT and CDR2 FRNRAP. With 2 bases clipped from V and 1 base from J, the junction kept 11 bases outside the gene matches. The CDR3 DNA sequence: TGTGCTAGTGGTTTGAGGGCCCACAGGGGGATAGGCACAGATACGCAGTATTTT. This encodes CASGLRAHRGIGTDTQYF.

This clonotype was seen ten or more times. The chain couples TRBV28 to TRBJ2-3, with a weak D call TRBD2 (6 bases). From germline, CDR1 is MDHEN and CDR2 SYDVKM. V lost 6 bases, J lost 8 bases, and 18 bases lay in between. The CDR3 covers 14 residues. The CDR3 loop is CASSRTGGILTQYF. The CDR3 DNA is TGTGCCAGCAGCCGCACGGGCGGGATACTTACGCAGTATTTT.

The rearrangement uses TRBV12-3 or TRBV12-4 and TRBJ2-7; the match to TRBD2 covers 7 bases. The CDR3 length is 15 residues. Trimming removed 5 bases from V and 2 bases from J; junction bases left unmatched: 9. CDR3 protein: CASSPRSGAPYEQYF. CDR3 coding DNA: TGTGCCAGCAGTCCCCGAAGCGGGGCCCCCTACGAGCAGTACTTC.

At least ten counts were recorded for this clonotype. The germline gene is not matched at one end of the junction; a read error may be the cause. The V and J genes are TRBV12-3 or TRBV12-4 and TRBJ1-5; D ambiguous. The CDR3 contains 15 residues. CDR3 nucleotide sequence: TGTGCCAGCAGATTAGACGTCGGCGGAGGGCAGCCCCAGCATTTT. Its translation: CASRLDVGGGQPQHF.

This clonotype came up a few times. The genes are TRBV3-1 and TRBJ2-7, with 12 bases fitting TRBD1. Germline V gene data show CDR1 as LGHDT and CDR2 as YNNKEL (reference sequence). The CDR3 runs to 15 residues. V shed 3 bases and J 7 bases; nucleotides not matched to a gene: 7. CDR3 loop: CASSQRGQGANEQYF. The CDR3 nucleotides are TGTGCCAGCAGCCAGAGGGGACAGGGGGCAAATGAGCAGTACTTC.

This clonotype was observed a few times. This CDR3 reads CASSFGRSDYGYTF. The CDR3 DNA reads as TGTGCCAGCAGCTTCGGACGGAGTGATTATGGCTACACCTTC. This rearrangement joins TRBV5-6 to TRBJ1-2, with D uncertain. The CDR3 loop spans 14 amino acids. Per the germline V gene, CDR1 is SGHDT and CDR2 is YYEEEE. V was pared by 2 bases and J by 5 bases, with 13 bases between.

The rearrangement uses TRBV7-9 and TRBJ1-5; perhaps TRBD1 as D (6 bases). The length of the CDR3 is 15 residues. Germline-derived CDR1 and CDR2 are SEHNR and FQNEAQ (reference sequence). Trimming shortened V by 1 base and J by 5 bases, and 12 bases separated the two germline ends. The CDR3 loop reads CASSLGQVADQPQHF. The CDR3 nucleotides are TGTGCCAGCAGCTTAGGACAGGTTGCGGATCAGCCCCAGCATTTT.

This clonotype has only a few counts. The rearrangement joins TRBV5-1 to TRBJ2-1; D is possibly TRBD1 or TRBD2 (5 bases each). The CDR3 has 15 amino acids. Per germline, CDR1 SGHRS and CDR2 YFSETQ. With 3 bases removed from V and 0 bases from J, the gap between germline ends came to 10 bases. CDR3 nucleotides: TGCGCCAGCAGCTCGGGACGGAGCTCCTACAATGAGCAGTTCTTC. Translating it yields CASSSGRSSYNEQFF.

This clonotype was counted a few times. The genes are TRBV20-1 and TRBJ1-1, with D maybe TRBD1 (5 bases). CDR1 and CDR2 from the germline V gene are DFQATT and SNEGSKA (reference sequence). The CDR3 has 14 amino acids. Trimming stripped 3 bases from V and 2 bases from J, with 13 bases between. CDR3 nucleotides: TGCAGTGCTAGTGACAGCCAGAGAAACACTGAAGCTTTCTTT. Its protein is CSASDSQRNTEAFF.

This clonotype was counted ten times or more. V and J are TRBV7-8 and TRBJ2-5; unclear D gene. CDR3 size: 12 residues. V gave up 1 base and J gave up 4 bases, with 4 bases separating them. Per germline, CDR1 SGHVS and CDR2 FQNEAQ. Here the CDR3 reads CASSLGRETQYF. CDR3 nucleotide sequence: TGTGCCAGCAGCTTAGGGCGAGAGACCCAGTACTTC.

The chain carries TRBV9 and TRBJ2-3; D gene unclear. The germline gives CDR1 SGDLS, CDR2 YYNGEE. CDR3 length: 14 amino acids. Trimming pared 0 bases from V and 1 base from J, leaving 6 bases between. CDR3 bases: TGTGCCAGCAGCGTAGTGATCGGCACAGATACGCAGTATTTT. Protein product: CASSVVIGTDTQYF.

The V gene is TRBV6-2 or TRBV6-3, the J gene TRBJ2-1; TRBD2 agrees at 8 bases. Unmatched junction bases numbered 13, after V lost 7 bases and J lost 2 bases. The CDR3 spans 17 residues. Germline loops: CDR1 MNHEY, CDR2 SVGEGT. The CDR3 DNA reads TGTGCCAGCACCCAACCCGTTAGCGGGGCTACCTACAATGAGCAGTTCTTC. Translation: CASTQPVSGATYNEQFF.

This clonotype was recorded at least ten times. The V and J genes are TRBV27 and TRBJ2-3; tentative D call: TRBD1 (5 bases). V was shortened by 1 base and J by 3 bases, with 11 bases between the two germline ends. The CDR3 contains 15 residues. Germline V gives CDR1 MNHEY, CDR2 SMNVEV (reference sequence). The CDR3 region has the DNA TGTGCCAGCAGTTTATTTGGGCAGGGTACAGATACGCAGTATTTT. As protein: CASSLFGQGTDTQYF.

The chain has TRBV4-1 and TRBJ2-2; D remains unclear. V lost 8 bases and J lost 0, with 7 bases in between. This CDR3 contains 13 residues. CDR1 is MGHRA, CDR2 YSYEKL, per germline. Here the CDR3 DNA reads TGCGCCAGCTTTTCCACGAACACCGGGGAGCTGTTTTTT. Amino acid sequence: CASFSTNTGELFF.

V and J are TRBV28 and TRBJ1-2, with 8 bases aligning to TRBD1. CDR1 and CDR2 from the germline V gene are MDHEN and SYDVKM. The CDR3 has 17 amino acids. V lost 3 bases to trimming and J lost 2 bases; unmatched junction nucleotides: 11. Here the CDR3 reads CASSFFRDRPRNYGYTF. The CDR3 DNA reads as TGTGCCAGCAGTTTTTTCCGGGACAGGCCTAGGAACTATGGCTACACCTTC.

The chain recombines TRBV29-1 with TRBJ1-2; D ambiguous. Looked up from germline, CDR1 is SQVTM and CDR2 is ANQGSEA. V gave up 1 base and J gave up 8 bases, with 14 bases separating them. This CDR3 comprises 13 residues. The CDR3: CSVEVSLRAGYTF. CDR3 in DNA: TGCAGCGTTGAAGTGTCCCTACGGGCCGGCTACACCTTC. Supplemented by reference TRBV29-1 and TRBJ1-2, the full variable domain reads SAVISQKPSRDICQRGTSLTIQCQVDSQVTMMFWYRQQPGQSLTLIATANQGSEATYESGFVIDKFPISRPNLTFSTLTVSNMSPEDSSIYLCSVEVSLRAGYTFGSGTRLTVV.

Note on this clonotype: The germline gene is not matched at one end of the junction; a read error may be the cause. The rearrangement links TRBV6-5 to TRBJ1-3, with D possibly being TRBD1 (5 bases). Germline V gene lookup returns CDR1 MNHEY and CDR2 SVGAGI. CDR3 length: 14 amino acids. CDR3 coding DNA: TGTGCCAGCAGAAAGGACACCTCTAGAAACACCATATATTTT. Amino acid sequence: CASRKDTSRNTIYF.

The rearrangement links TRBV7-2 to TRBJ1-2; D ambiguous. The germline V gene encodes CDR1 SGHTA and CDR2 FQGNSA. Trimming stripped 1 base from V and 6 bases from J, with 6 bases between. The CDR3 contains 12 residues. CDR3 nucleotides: TGTGCCAGCAGCTTAGGATTTGATGGCTACACCTTC. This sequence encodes CASSLGFDGYTF. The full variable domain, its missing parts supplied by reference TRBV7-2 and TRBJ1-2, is GAGVSQSPSNKVTEKGKDVELRCDPISGHTALYWYRQSLGQGLEFLIYFQGNSAPDKSGLPSDRFSAERTGGSVSTLTIQRTQQEDSAVYLCASSLGFDGYTFGSGTRLTVV.

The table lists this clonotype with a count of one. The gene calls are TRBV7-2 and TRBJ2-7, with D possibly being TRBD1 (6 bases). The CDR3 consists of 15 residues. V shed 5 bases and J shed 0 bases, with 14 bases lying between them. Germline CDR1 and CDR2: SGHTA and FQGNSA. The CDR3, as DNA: TGTGCCAGCAGCGTTGGACAGTCGAGCTCCTACGAGCAGTACTTC. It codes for CASSVGQSSSYEQYF.

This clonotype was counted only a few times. Here the CDR3 reads CSASGRGTSSSNTEAFF. The CDR3 DNA is TGCAGTGCTAGCGGAAGGGGCACTTCCTCTTCGAACACTGAAGCTTTCTTT. This chain uses TRBV20-1 with TRBJ1-1; maybe TRBD1 (5 bases). With 3 bases removed from V and 1 base from J, the gap between germline ends came to 21 bases. The CDR3 sequence is 17 residues long. Germline V gene data show CDR1 as DFQATT and CDR2 as SNEGSKA (reference sequence).